This note documents a single T cell receptor beta chain sequence. Antigen: not known. Germline assignment: CDR1 SGHRS and CDR2 YFSETQ. With 2 bases clipped from V and 4 bases from J, the junction kept 7 bases outside the gene matches. CDR3 size: 15 residues. This sample is drawn from a study of identical twins. Overall study findings and caveats: Clonotypes of the beta chain that were abundant in cord blood carried fewer insertions (memory repertoires showed none).

TCRdb re-analysed the 5' RACE reads in MiXCR, keeping a single row per CDR3 protein. Among some 790,000 distinct CDR3 sequences, roughly 18% were seen once, and the ten largest hold over 10%. No donor was unhealthy or non-Caucasian. These same records also appear under a second study, on T cells expressing NK-cell markers. That report adds: Also leading the CD3+CD56-NKG2C+ fraction in several donors were these clonotypes.

The clonotype was recovered from a woman aged 18-29 years in good health. Source material: PBMCs. V gene TRBV5-1 combines with J gene TRBJ2-3; 7 bases match TRBD2. This CDR3 reads CASSFREAGADTQYF. Written as DNA, the CDR3 is TGCGCCAGCAGCTTTCGGGAGGCAGGCGCAGATACGCAGTATTTT.